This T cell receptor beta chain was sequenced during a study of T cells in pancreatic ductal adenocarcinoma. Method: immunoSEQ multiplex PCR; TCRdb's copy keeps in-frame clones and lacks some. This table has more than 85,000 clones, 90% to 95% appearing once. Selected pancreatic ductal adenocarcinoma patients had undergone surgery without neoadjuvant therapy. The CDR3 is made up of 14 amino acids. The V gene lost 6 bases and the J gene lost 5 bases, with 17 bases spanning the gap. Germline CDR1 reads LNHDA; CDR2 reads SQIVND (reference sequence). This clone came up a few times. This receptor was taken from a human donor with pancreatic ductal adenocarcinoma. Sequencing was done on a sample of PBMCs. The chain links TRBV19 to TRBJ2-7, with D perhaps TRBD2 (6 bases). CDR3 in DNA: TGTGCCAGTAGACCGAGGGAGGCCAGCGACGAGCAGTACTTC. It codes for CASRPREASDEQYF.